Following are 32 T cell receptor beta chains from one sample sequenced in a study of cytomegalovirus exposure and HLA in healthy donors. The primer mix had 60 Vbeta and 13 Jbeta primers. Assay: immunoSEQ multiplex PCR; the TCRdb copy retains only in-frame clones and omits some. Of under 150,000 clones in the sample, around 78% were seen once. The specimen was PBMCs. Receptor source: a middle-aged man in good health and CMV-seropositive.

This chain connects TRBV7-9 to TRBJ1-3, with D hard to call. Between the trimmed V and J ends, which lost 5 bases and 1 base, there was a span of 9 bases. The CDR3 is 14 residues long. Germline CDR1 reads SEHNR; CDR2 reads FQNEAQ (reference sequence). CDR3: CASSPRRSGNTIYF. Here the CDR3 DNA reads TGTGCCAGCAGCCCCCGCAGGTCTGGAAACACCATATATTTT.

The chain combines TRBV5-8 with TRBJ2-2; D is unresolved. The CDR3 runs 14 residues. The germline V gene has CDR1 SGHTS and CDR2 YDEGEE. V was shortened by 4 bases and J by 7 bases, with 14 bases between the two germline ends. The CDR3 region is CASSPGWSFGELFF. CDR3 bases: TGTGCCAGCAGCCCGGGTTGGTCGTTCGGGGAGCTGTTTTTT.

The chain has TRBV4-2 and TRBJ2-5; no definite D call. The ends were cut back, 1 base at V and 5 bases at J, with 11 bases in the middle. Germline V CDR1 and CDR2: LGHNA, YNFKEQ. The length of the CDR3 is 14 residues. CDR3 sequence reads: CASSQVEKLETQYF. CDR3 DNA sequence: TGTGCCAGCAGCCAAGTGGAGAAACTCGAGACCCAGTACTTC.

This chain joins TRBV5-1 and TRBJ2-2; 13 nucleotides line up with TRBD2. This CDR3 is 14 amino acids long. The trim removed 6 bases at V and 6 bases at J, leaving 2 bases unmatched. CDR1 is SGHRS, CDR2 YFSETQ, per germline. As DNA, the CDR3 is TGCGCCAGCACGGGACTAGCGGGATCCGGGGAGCTGTTTTTT. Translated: CASTGLAGSGELFF.

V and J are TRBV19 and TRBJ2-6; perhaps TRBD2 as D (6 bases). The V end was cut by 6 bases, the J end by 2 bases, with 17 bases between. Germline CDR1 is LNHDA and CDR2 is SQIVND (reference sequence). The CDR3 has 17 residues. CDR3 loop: CASSRLTGLAGANVLTF. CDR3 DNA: TGTGCCAGTAGCCGGCTCACGGGACTCGCTGGGGCCAACGTCCTGACTTTC.

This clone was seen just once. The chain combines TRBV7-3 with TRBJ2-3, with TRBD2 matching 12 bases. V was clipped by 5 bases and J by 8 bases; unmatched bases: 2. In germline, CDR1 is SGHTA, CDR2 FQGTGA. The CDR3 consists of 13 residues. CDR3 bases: TGTGCCAGCAGCAGACTAGCGGGAGCTACGCAGTATTTT. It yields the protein CASSRLAGATQYF.

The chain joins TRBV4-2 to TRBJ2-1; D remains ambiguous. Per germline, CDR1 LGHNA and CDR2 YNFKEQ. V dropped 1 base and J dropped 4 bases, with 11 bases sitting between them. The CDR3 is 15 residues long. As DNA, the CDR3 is TGTGCCAGCAGCCAAGTAGCCGCATCTTACAATGAGCAGTTCTTC. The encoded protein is CASSQVAASYNEQFF.

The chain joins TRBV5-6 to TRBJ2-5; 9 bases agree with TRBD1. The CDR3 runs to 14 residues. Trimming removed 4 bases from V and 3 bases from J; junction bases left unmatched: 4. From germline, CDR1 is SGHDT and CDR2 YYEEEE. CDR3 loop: CASSQRTGEETQYF. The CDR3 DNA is TGTGCCAGCAGCCAAAGGACAGGGGAAGAGACCCAGTACTTC.

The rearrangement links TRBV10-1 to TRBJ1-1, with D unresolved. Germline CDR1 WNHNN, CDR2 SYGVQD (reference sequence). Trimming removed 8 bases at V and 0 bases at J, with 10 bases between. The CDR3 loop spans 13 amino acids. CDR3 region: CASAGRLNTEAFF. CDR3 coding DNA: TGCGCCAGCGCTGGTCGGTTGAACACTGAAGCTTTCTTT.

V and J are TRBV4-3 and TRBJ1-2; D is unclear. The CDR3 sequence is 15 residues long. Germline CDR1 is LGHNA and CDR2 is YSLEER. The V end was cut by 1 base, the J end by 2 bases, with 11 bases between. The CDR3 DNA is TGCGCCAGCAGCCAAGCGGACGGGGTGAACTATGGCTACACCTTC. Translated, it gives CASSQADGVNYGYTF.

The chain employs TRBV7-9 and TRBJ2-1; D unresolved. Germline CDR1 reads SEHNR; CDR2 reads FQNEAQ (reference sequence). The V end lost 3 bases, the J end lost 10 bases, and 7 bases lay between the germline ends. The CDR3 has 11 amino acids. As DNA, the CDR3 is TGTGCCAGCAGCTTTGAGCTCGAGCAGTTCTTC. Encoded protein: CASSFELEQFF.

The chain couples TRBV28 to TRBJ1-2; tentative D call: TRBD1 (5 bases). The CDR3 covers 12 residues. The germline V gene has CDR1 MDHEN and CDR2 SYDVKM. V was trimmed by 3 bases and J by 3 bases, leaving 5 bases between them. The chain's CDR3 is CASSLTDYGYTF. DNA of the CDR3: TGTGCCAGCAGTTTGACAGACTATGGCTACACCTTC.

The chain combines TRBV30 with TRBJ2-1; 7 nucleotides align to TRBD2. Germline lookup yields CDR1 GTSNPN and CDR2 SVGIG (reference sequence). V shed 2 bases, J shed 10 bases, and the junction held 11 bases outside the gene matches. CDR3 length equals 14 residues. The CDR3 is CAWSLLAERREQFF. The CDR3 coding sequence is TGTGCCTGGAGTCTGCTAGCGGAGAGGCGGGAGCAGTTCTTC.

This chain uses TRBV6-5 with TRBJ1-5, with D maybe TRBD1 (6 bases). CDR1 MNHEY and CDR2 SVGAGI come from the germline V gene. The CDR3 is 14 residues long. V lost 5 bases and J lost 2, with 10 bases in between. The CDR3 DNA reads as TGTGCCAGCAGTAGGGGGGGCGGCAATCAGCCCCAGCATTTT. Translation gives CASSRGGGNQPQHF.

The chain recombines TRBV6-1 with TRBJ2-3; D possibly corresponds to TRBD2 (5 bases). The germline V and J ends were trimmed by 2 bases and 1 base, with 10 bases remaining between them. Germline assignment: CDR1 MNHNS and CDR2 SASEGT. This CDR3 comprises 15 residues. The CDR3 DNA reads TGTGCCAGCAGTGAATTAGGCGGGCGCACAGATACGCAGTATTTT. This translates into CASSELGGRTDTQYF.

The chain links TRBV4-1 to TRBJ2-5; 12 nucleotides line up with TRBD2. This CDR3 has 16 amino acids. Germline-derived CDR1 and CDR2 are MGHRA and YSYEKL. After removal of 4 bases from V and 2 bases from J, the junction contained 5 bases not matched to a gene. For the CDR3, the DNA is TGCGCCAGCAGCCGACTAGCGGGAGTTCCTCAAGAGACCCAGTACTTC. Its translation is CASSRLAGVPQETQYF.

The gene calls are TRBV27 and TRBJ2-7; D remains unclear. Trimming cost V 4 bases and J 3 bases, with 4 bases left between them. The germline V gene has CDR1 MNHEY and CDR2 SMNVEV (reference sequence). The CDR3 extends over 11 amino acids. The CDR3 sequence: CASSSNYEQYF. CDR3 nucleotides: TGTGCCAGCAGTTCAAACTACGAGCAGTACTTC.

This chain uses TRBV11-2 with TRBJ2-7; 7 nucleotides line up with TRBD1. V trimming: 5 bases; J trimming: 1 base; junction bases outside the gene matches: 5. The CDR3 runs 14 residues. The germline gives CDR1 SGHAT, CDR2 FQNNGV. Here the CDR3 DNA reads TGTGCCAGCAGCCCCACGGGACAGTCCTACGAGCAGTACTTC. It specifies CASSPTGQSYEQYF.

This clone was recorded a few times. This CDR3 is CASSLGRGNGETQYF. CDR3 nucleotide sequence: TGCGCCAGCAGCTTGGGTCGGGGGAACGGAGAGACCCAGTACTTC. The chain recombines TRBV5-1 with TRBJ2-5; perhaps TRBD2 as D (6 bases). Germline lookup yields CDR1 SGHRS and CDR2 YFSETQ. Trimming stripped 0 bases from V and 4 bases from J, with 13 bases between. This CDR3 region has 15 residues.

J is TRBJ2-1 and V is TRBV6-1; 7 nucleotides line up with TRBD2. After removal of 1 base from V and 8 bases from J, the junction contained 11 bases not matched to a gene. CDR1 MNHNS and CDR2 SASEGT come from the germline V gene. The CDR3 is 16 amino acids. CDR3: CASSEGVAGALDEQFF. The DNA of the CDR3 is TGTGCCAGCAGTGAAGGGGTCGCGGGAGCTCTGGATGAGCAGTTCTTC.

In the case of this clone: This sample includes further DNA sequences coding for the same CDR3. The CDR3 coding sequence is TGTGCCAGCAGCTTGACTAGCGGACCGTCCTACGAGCAGTACTTC. Protein sequence: CASSLTSGPSYEQYF. The chain employs TRBV7-3 and TRBJ2-7; 9 bases align to TRBD2. The V segment lost 3 bases and the J segment 1 base; nucleotides outside the gene matches: 4. The CDR3 extends over 15 amino acids. Germline V gene data show CDR1 as SGHTA and CDR2 as FQGTGA.

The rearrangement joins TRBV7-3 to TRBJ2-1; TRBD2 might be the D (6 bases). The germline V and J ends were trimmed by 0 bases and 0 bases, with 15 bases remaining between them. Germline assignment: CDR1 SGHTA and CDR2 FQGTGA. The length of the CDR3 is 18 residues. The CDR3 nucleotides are TGTGCCAGCAGCTTAACCTGGGACTTTGGGGCCTCCTACAATGAGCAGTTCTTC. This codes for CASSLTWDFGASYNEQFF.

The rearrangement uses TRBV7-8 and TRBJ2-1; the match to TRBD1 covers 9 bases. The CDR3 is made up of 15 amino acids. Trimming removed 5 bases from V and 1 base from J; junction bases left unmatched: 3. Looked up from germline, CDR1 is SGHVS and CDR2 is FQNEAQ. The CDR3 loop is CASSGGTGSYNEQFF. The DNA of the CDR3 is TGTGCCAGCAGCGGTGGGACAGGGTCCTACAATGAGCAGTTCTTC.

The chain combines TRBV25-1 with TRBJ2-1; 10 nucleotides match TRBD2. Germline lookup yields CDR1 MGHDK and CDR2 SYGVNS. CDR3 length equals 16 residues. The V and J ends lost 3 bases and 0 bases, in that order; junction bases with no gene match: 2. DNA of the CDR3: TGTGCCAGCAGTGATGCTAGCGGGAGCTCCTACAATGAGCAGTTCTTC. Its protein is CASSDASGSSYNEQFF.

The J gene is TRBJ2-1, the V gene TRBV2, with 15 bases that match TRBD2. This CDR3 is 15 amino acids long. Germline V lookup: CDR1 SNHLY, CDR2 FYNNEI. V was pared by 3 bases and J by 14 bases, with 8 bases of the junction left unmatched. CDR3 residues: CASSDNGLAGGVEFF. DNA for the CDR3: TGTGCCAGCAGTGATAACGGACTAGCGGGAGGGGTGGAGTTCTTC. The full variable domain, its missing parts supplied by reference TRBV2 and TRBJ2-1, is EPEVTQTPSHQVTQMGQEVILRCVPISNHLYFYWYRQILGQKVEFLVSFYNNEISEKSEIFDDQFSVERPDGSNFTLKIRSTKLEDSAMYFCASSDNGLAGGVEFFGPGTRLTVL.

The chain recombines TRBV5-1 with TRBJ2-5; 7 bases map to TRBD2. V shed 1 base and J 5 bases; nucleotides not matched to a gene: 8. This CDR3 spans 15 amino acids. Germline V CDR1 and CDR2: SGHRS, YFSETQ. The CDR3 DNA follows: TGCGCCAGCAGCTTGTCGGGGGAGGGCCGGGAGACCCAGTACTTC. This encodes CASSLSGEGRETQYF.

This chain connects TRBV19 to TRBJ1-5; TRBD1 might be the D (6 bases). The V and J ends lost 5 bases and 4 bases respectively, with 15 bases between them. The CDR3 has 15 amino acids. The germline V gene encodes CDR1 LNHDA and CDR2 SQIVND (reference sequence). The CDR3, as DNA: TGTGCCAGTAGTTCCGGTCAGGGGAGAAATCAGCCCCAGCATTTT. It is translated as CASSSGQGRNQPQHF.

The CDR3 DNA reads TGTGCCAGCAGCTTAGTCGTCCGGGAGGCCTCCTACGAGCAGTACTTC. Translation: CASSLVVREASYEQYF. The chain links TRBV11-3 to TRBJ2-7; TRBD2 matches 7 bases. The CDR3 totals 16 residues. Germline assignment: CDR1 SGHNT and CDR2 YENEEA. V dropped 1 base and J dropped 0; count of bases not matched to a gene: 6.

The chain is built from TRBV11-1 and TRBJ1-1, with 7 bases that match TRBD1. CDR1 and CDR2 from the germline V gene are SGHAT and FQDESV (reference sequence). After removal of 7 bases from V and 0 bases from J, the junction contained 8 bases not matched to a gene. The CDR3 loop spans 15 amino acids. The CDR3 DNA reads TGTGCCAGCAATCGAGGGGGCGGGATGAACACTGAAGCTTTCTTT. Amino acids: CASNRGGGMNTEAFF. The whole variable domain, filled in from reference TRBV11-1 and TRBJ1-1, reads EAEVAQSPRYKITEKSQAVAFWCDPISGHATLYWYRQILGQGPELLVQFQDESVVDDSQLPKDRFSAERLKGVDSTLKIQPAELGDSAMYLCASNRGGGMNTEAFFGQGTRLTVV.

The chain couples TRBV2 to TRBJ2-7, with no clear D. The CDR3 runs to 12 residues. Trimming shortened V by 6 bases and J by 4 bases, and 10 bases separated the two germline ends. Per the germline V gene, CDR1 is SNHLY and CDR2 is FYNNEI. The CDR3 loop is CASRAGGYEQYF. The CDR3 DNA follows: TGTGCCAGCAGGGCAGGTGGATACGAGCAGTACTTC.

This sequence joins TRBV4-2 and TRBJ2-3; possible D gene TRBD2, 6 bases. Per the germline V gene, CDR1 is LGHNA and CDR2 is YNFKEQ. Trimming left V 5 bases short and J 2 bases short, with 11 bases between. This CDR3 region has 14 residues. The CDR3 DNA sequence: TGTGCCAGCAGCGAAGGGACTCACACAGATACGCAGTATTTT. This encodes CASSEGTHTDTQYF.

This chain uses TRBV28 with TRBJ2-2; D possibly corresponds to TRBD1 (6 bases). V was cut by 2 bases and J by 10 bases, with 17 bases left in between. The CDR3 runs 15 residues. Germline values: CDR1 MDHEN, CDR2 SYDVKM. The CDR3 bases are TGTGCCAGCAGTTTAGACCCGGCAGGGGCTACGGAGCTGTTTTTT. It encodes CASSLDPAGATELFF.